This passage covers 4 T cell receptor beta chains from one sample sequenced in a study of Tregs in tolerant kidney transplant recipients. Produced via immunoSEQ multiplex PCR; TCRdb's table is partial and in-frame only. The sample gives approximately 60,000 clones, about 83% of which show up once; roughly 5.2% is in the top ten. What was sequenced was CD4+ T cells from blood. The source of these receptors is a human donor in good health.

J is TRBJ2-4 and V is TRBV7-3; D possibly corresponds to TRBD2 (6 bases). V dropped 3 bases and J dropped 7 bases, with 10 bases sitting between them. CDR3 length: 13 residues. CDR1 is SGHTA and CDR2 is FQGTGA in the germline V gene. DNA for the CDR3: TGTGCCAGCAGCTTCGGAGGGGCCAACATTCAGTACTTC. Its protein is CASSFGGANIQYF.

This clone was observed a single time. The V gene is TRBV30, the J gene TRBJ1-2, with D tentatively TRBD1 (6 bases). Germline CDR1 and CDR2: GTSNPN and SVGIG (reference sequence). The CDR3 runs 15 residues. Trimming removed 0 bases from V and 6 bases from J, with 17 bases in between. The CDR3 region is CAWSVVLQGWDGYTF. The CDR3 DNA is TGTGCCTGGAGTGTAGTATTACAGGGCTGGGATGGCTACACCTTC.

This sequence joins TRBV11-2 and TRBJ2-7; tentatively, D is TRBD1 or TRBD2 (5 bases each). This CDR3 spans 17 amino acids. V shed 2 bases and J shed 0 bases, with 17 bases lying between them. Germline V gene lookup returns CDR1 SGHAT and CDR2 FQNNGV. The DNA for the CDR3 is TGTGCCAGCAGCTTAACTGGGACGCAAGCCAACTCCTACGAGCAGTACTTC. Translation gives CASSLTGTQANSYEQYF.

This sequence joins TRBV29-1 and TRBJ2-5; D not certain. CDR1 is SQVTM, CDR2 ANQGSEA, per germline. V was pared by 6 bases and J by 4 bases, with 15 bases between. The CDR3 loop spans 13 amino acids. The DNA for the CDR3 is TGCAGCGTGCAAGGGCCAATAATAGAGACCCAGTACTTC. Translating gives CSVQGPIIETQYF.